This T cell receptor beta chain was obtained from a study of T-cell memory formation after mild COVID-19. The CDR3 covers 13 residues. CDR1 is MGHDK and CDR2 is SYGVNS in the germline V gene. V was clipped by 3 bases and J by 0 bases, with 6 bases between them. Each CDR3 protein gets one entry after TCRdb re-called the 5' RACE reads with MiXCR. Among some 330,000 distinct CDR3 sequences listed, under 25% were seen once. Specimen: PBMCs or a T cell subset sorted from them (not recorded which). The receptor was derived from an adult woman who had mild COVID-19 (a few samples of this study predate the infection). Cell type and time point are not known. The J gene is TRBJ2-7, the V gene TRBV25-1, with D possibly being TRBD2 (5 bases). The CDR3 nucleotides are TGTGCCAGCAGTGACGGGAACTCCTACGAGCAGTACTTC. Its translation: CASSDGNSYEQYF.